The TCR beta chain under discussion was sequenced for a study of blood T cell repertoires in COVID-19. Study context: Italy, Spain and the United States were the sources of the convalescent and acute COVID-19 samples. In each case, the material was cDNA or gDNA derived from T cells, B-cell-depleted T cells, or PBMCs.

Seattle cases were enrolled at active infection and followed longitudinally. In the authors' workflow: By means of reference gene primer amplification, nucleated cell counts were estimated. Method: immunoSEQ multiplex PCR; TCRdb's copy keeps in-frame clones and lacks some. V, J and clone size derive from that table, while D and trimming were established from the DNA sequence. The sample has about 500,000 clones; 80% to 90% are singletons. Sequencing was done on a sample of peripheral blood. The origin of this receptor is a man younger than 35 with COVID-19, enrolled during active disease.

The CDR3 loop reads CASSQVQSNQPQHF. CDR3 nucleotides: TGCGCCAGCAGCCAAGTTCAGAGCAATCAGCCCCAGCATTTT. The V and J genes are TRBV4-1 and TRBJ1-5; the D is unclear. V lost 1 base and J lost 1, with 5 bases in between. CDR1 MGHRA and CDR2 YSYEKL come from the germline V gene. The CDR3 has 14 residues.